This T cell receptor beta chain was obtained from a study of blood T cell repertoires in COVID-19. The protocol was immunoSEQ multiplex PCR, while the TCRdb copy is restricted to in-frame clones and leaves out a portion. The table lists 100,000 to 150,000 clones, 88% of them singletons. Germline CDR1 is SEHNR and CDR2 is FQNEAQ (reference sequence). The CDR3 consists of 13 residues. The V end lost 3 bases, the J end lost 0 bases, and 6 bases lay between the germline ends. Sequencing input: peripheral blood. This TCR was recovered from a human donor in a cohort sampled during active COVID-19. The V call is TRBV7-9, the J call TRBJ2-7; D is undetermined. The DNA of the CDR3 is TGTGCCAGCAGCTTCGGCGGCTCCTACGAGCAGTACTTC. Translation gives CASSFGGSYEQYF. Together with reference TRBV7-9 and TRBJ2-7, the CDR3 gives the full variable domain: DTGVSQNPRHKITKRGQNVTFRCDPISEHNRLYWYRQTLGQGPEFLTYFQNEAQLEKSRLLSDRFSAERPKGSFSTLEIQRTEQGDSAMYLCASSFGGSYEQYFGPGTRLTVT.